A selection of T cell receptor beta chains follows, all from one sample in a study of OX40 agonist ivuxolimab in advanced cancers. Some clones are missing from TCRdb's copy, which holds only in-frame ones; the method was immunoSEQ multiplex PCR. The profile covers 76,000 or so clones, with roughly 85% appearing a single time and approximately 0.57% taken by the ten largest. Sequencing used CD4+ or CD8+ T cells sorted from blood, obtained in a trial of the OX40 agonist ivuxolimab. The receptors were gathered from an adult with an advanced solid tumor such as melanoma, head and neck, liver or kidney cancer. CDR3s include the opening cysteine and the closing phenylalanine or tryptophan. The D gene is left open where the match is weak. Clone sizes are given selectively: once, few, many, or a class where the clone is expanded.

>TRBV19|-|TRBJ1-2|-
CASSERGVSYGYTF
TGTGCCAGTAGTGAAAGGGGGGTCAGCTATGGCTACACCTTC
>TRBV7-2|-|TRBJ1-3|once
CASSLWGVGNTIYF
TGTGCCAGCAGTCTCTGGGGGGTTGGAAACACCATATATTTT
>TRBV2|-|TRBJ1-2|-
CASSDGHSYGYTF
TGTGCCAGCAGTGATGGACACTCCTATGGCTACACCTTC
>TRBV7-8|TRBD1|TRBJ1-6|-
CASSSAGQGNSPLHF
TGTGCCAGCAGCTCGGCGGGACAGGGGAATTCACCCCTCCACTTT
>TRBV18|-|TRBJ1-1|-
CASSPESGARTEAFF
TGTGCCAGCTCACCGGAATCTGGGGCGCGCACTGAAGCTTTCTTT
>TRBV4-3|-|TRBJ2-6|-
CASSQEWGSGANVLTF
TGCGCCAGCAGCCAAGAATGGGGCTCTGGGGCCAACGTCCTGACTTTC
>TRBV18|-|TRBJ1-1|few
CASSRDGKSEAFF
TGTGCCAGCTCACGAGATGGGAAGTCTGAAGCTTTCTTT
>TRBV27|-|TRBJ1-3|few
CASSLSGLGNTIYF
TGTGCCAGCAGTTTATCAGGGCTTGGAAACACCATATATTTT
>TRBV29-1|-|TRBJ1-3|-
CSAAGSLGNTIYF
TGCAGCGCTGCAGGGTCTTTAGGAAACACCATATATTTT
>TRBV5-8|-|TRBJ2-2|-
CASSLVSGLTGELFF
TGTGCCAGCAGCTTGGTTTCGGGTCTCACCGGGGAGCTGTTTTTT
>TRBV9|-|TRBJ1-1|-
CASSVGGRGPTEAFF
TGTGCCAGCAGCGTTGGGGGCCGGGGTCCGACTGAAGCTTTCTTT
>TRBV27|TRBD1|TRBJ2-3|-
CASRLRQGRSTDTQYF
TGTGCCAGCAGGCTCCGACAGGGAAGGAGCACAGATACGCAGTATTTT
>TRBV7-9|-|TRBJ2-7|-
CASSPQGVVQVSYEQYF
TGTGCCAGCAGCCCACAGGGTGTGGTTCAGGTTTCCTACGAGCAGTACTTC
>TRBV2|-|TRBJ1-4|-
CASSEGTAINEKLFF
TGTGCCAGCAGTGAGGGTACAGCTATTAATGAAAAACTGTTTTTT
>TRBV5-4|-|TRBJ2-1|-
CASSGYGGGSYNEQFF
TGTGCCAGCAGCGGGTACGGCGGAGGCTCCTACAATGAGCAGTTCTTC
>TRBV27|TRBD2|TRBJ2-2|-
CASRFRGTGTSGGWTGELFF
TGTGCCAGCAGATTCCGGGGCACAGGGACTAGCGGGGGTTGGACCGGGGAGCTGTTTTTT
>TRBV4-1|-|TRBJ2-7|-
CASSQDQGPGVEQYF
TGCGCCAGCAGCCAAGATCAAGGACCAGGGGTCGAGCAGTACTTC
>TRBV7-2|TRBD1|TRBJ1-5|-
CASSLVGGQNQPQHF
TGTGCCAGCAGCTTAGTTGGGGGACAGAATCAGCCCCAGCATTTT
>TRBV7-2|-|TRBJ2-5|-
CASSRGGVGTLQETQYF
TGTGCCAGCAGCAGAGGAGGGGTAGGGACTCTTCAAGAGACCCAGTACTTC
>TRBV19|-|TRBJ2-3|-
CASSIGVAPPRDTQYF
TGTGCCAGTAGTATAGGGGTGGCTCCCCCTCGGGATACGCAGTATTTT
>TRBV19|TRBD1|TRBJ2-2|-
CASSIAGRGLAGELFF
TGTGCCAGTAGTATAGCAGGCAGGGGGCTCGCCGGGGAGCTGTTTTTT
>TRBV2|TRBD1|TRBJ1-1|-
CASSLGQGYTEAFF
TGTGCCAGCAGTTTGGGACAGGGGTACACTGAAGCTTTCTTT
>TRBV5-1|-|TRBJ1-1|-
CASRGAPSMNTEAFF
TGCGCCAGCAGGGGAGCCCCTTCCATGAACACTGAAGCTTTCTTT
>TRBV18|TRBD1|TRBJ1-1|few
CASSPFTGGTSTEAFF
TGTGCCAGCTCACCCTTTACAGGGGGGACAAGTACTGAAGCTTTCTTT
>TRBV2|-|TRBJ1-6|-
CASQSDQGSSPLHF
TGTGCCAGCCAATCGGACCAGGGGAGTTCACCCCTCCACTTT
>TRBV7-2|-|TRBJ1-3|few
CASSLSQGGTGNTIYF
TGTGCCAGCAGCTTATCCCAGGGTGGTACTGGAAACACCATATATTTT
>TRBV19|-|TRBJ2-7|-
CASSTVYEQYF
TGTGCCAGCAGTACTGTCTACGAGCAGTACTTC
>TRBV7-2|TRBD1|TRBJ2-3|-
CASSLAHRGSADTQYF
TGTGCCAGCAGCTTAGCGCACAGGGGGAGCGCAGATACGCAGTATTTT
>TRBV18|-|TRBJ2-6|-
CASSPGTNSGANVLTF
TGTGCCAGCTCACCAGGTACTAACTCTGGGGCCAACGTCCTGACTTTC
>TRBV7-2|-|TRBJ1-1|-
CASSPSSVNTEAFF
TGTGCCAGCAGCCCCTCCAGTGTGAACACTGAAGCTTTCTTT
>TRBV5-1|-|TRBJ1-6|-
CASSISGTSNSPLHF
TGCGCCAGCAGCATCTCCGGGACATCAAATTCACCCCTCCACTTT
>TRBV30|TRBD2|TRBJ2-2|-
CAWRGRGSSTGELFF
TGTGCCTGGAGGGGGCGGGGGTCTTCCACCGGGGAGCTGTTTTTT
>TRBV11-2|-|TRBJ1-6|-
CASSLVRINSPLHF
TGTGCCAGCAGCTTAGTCAGGATTAATTCACCCCTCCACTTT
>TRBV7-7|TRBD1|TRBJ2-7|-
CASSPYGQGGEQYF
TGTGCCAGCAGCCCCTACGGACAGGGGGGCGAGCAGTACTTC
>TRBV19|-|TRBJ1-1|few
CASSYRVNTEAFF
TGTGCCAGTAGTTATCGGGTGAACACTGAAGCTTTCTTT
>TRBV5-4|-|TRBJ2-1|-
CASKGLTVNEQFF
TGTGCCAGCAAGGGGCTCACAGTCAATGAGCAGTTCTTC
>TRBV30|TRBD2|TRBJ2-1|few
CAWSGQRGGERNEQFF
TGTGCCTGGAGCGGTCAACGGGGGGGGGAGCGCAATGAGCAGTTCTTC
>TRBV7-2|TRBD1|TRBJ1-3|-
CASSSSQGAWGNTIYF
TGTGCCAGCAGCTCCTCACAGGGGGCATGGGGAAACACCATATATTTT
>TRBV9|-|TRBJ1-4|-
CASSVDSQGRGVFF
TGTGCCAGCAGCGTAGACTCGCAGGGTCGAGGGGTGTTTTTT